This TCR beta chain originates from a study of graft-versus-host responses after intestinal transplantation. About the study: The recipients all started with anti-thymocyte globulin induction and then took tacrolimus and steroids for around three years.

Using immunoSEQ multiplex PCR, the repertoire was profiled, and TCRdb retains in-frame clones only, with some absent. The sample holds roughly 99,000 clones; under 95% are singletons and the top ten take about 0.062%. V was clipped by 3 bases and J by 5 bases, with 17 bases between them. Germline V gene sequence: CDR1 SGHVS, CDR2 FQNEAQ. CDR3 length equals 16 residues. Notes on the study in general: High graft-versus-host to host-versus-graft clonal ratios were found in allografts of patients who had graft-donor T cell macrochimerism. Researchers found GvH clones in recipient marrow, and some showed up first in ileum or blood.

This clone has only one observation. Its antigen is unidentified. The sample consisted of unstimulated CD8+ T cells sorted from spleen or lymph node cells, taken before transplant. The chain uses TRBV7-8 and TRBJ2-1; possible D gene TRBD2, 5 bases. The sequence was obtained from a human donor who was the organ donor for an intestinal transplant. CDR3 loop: CASSFCCGRLNNEQFF. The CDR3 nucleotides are TGTGCCAGCAGCTTCTGCTGTGGCAGACTAAACAATGAGCAGTTCTTC.